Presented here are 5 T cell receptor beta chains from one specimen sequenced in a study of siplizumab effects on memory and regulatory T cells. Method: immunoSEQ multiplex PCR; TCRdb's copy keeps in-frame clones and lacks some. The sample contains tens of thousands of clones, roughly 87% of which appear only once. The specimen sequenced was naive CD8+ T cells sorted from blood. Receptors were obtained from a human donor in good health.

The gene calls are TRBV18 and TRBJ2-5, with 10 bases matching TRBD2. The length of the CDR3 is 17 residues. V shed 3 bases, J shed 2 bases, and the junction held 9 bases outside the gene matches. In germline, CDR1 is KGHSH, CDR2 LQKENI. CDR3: CASSPGLAGAYQETQYF. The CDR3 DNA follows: TGTGCCAGCTCACCGGGCCTAGCGGGGGCCTATCAAGAGACCCAGTACTTC. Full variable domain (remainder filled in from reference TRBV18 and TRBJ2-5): NAGVMQNPRHLVRRRGQEARLRCSPMKGHSHVYWYRQLPEEGLKFMVYLQKENIIDESGMPKERFSAEFPKEGPSILRIQQVVRGDSAAYFCASSPGLAGAYQETQYFGPGTRLLVL.

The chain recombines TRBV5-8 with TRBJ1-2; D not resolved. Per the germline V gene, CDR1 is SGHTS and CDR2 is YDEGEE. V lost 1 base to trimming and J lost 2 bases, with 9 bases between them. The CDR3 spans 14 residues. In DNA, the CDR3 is TGTGCCAGCAGCTTGATGGCACAAAACTATGGCTACACCTTC. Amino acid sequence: CASSLMAQNYGYTF.

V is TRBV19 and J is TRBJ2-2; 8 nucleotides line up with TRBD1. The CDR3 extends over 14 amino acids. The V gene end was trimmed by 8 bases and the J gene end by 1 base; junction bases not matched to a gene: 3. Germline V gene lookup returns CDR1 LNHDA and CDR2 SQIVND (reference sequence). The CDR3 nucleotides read TGTGCCAGTGCCGGACAGGGGAACACCGGGGAGCTGTTTTTT. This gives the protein CASAGQGNTGELFF.

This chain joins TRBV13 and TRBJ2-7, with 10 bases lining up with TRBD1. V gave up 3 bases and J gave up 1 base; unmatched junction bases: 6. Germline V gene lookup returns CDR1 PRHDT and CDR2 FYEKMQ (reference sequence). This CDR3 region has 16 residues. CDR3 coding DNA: TGTGCCAGCAGCTTTCTGGGACAGGGGAATTCCTACGAGCAGTACTTC. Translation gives CASSFLGQGNSYEQYF. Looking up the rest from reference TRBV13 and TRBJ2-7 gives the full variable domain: AAGVIQSPRHLIKEKRETATLKCYPIPRHDTVYWYQQGPGQDPQFLISFYEKMQSDKGSIPDRFSAQQFSDYHSELNMSSLELGDSALYFCASSFLGQGNSYEQYFGPGTRLTVT.

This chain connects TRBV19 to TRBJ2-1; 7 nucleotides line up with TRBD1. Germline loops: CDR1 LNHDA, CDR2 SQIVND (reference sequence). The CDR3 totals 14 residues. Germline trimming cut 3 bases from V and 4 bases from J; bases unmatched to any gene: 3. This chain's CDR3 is CASSIGTVYNEQFF. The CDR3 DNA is TGTGCCAGTAGTATTGGGACAGTATACAATGAGCAGTTCTTC.